This TCR beta chain was documented in a study of preoperative IRX-2 immunotherapy in early breast cancer. Germline lookup yields CDR1 LNHDA and CDR2 SQIVND (reference sequence). The V end lost 10 bases, the J end lost 7 bases, and 19 bases lay between the germline ends. The CDR3 runs 14 residues. TCRdb keeps only in-frame clones here, not all; method: immunoSEQ multiplex PCR. The sample has 25,000 to 30,000 clones, about four fifths seen once. Treatment reported: preoperative locoregional IRX-2 cytokine immunotherapy. This sequence joins TRBV19 and TRBJ1-4; D uncertain. The receptor was derived from a human donor with breast cancer. The sample was taken from a patient treated with IRX-2 immunotherapy. CDR3 loop: CATSQDRASEKLFF. The CDR3 DNA follows: TGTGCCACCAGTCAGGATAGGGCGAGTGAAAAACTGTTTTTT.